The rows below give T cell receptor beta chains drawn from one sample of a study of memory CD4+ T cells and cytomegalovirus serostatus. Sequenced by immunoSEQ multiplex PCR; TCRdb stores in-frame clones only, minus some. The profile shows over 25,000 clones, 76% of them singletons. Sequencing was performed on memory CD4+ T cells from blood. Every receptor here comes from an adult in good health and CMV-seronegative. CDR3s include the opening cysteine and the closing phenylalanine or tryptophan. The order of the fields is V gene, D gene, clone size, J gene, CDR3 protein, CDR3 DNA. D genes are given only for firm matches. Clone size is given for some rows only: seen once, a few or many times, or a class if the clone is expanded.

TRBV7-2	NA	NA	TRBJ2-4	CASSLAGTSKNIQYF	TGTGCCAGCAGCTTAGCCGGGACGTCGAAAAACATTCAGTACTTC
TRBV4-1	NA	few	TRBJ2-1	CASSLLLRSESYNEQFF	TGCGCCAGCAGCCTCTTACTGAGGAGTGAGTCCTACAATGAGCAGTTCTTC
TRBV27	TRBD2	NA	TRBJ2-7	CASSSRLAGGTYEQYF	TGTGCCAGCAGTTCCAGACTAGCGGGAGGGACCTACGAGCAGTACTTC
TRBV7-2	NA	NA	TRBJ1-1	CASSLARGMNTEAFF	TGTGCCAGCAGCTTGGCGCGGGGAATGAACACTGAAGCTTTCTTT
TRBV7-2	NA	NA	TRBJ1-1	CASSLGQTNTEAFF	TGTGCCAGCAGCTTAGGACAGACGAACACTGAAGCTTTCTTT
TRBV6-5	TRBD1	NA	TRBJ1-2	CASSWDSANYGYTF	TGTGCCAGCAGTTGGGACAGCGCTAACTATGGCTACACCTTC
TRBV18	NA	NA	TRBJ2-7	CASSPPTGRNSYEQYF	TGTGCCAGCTCACCTCCTACAGGGAGGAACTCCTACGAGCAGTACTTC
TRBV5-5	TRBD1	NA	TRBJ1-1	CASSTPTGWAFF	TGTGCCAGCAGCACTCCGACAGGGTGGGCTTTCTTT
TRBV7-2	TRBD1	once	TRBJ1-1	CASSRRQGFVNTEAFF	TGTGCCAGCAGCAGACGACAGGGGTTTGTGAACACTGAAGCTTTCTTT
TRBV7-2	TRBD2	NA	TRBJ2-7	CASRPGLAGIYEQYF	TGTGCCAGCAGACCGGGACTAGCGGGTATCTACGAGCAGTACTTC
TRBV19	NA	NA	TRBJ2-5	CASSPTQGPETQYF	TGTGCCAGTAGTCCAACGCAGGGGCCAGAGACCCAGTACTTC
TRBV10-3	NA	NA	TRBJ2-5	CAIRETVQETQYF	TGTGCCATCAGGGAAACAGTTCAAGAGACCCAGTACTTC
TRBV7-2	NA	once	TRBJ1-6	CASSLPGGNSPLHF	TGTGCCAGCAGCTTACCGGGGGGCAATTCACCCCTCCACTTT
TRBV29-1	TRBD1	NA	TRBJ2-3	CSAMKGTGGSTDTQYF	TGCAGCGCTATGAAAGGGACAGGGGGCTCGACAGATACGCAGTATTTT